This TCR beta chain was retrieved from a study of beta chain features in type 1 diabetes. Looking at the study overall: Comparable age, gender and cell yields were observed in patients relative to healthy donors.

Reverse transcription of all isolated RNA meant that expressed TCRB transcripts were sequenced. The protocol was immunoSEQ multiplex PCR, while the TCRdb copy is restricted to in-frame clones and leaves out a portion. The sample shows 130,000 to 150,000 clones, about 7% of them seen only once. Without exception, sorted populations had purity beyond 95%. Remarks on this clone: Its antigen is still unknown.

The study's findings and limits: TCRB repertoires of naive, central memory and Treg cells appeared more similar among patients than among healthy donors.

The sequencing sample was made of central memory CD4+ T cells from blood. The sequence derives from a woman under 40 in good health.

CDR3 nucleotide sequence: TGTGCCAGCAGCTGGGAGACAGGGGCAAGCTCCTACGAGCAGTACTTC. Encoded protein: CASSWETGASSYEQYF. The chain couples TRBV5-5 to TRBJ2-7; 8 nucleotides align to TRBD1. Germline V gives CDR1 SGHKS, CDR2 YYEKEE (reference sequence). J gave up 0 bases and V 3 bases, and 8 bases lay outside the gene matches. The CDR3 sequence is 16 residues long.